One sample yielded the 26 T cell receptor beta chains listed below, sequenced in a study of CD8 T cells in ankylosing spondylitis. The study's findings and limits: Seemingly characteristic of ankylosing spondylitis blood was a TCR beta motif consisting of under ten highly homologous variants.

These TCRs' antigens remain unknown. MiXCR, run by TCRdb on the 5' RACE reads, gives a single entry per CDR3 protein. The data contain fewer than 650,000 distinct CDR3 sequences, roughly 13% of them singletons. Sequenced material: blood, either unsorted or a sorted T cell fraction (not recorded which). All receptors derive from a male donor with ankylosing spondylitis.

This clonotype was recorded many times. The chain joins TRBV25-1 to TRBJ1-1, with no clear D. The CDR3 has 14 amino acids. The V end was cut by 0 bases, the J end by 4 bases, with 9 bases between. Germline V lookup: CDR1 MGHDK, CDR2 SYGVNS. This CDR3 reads CASSEYGSRTEAFF. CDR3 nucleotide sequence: TGTGCCAGCAGTGAATATGGAAGCCGCACTGAAGCTTTCTTT.

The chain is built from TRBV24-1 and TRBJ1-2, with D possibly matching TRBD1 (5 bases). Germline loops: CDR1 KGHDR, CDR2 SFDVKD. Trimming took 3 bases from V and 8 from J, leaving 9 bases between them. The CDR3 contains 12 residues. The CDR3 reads CATSDRGDGYTF. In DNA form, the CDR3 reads TGTGCCACCAGTGATCGGGGGGACGGCTACACCTTC.

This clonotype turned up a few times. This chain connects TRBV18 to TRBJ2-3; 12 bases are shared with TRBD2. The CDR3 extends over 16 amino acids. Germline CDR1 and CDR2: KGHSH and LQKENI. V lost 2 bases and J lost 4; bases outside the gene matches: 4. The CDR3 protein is CASSPRTSGKPDTQYF. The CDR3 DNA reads TGTGCCAGCTCACCAAGGACTAGCGGGAAACCAGATACGCAGTATTTT.

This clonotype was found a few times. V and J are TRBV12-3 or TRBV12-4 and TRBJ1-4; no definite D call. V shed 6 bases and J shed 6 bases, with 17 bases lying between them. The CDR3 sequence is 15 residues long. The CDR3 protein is CASSPRLAGYEKLFF. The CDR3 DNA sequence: TGTGCCAGCAGCCCACGTCTGGCCGGGTATGAAAAACTGTTTTTT.

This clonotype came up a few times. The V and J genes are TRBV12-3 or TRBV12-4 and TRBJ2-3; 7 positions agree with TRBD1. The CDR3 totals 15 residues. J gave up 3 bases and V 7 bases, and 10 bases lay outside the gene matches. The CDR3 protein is CASNDPHRGTDTQYF. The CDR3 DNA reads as TGTGCCAGCAATGACCCCCACAGGGGAACAGATACGCAGTATTTT.

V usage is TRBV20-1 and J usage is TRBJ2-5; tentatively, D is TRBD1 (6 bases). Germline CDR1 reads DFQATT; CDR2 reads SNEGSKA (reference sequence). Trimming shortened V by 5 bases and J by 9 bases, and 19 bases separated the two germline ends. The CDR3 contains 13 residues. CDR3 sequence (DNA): TGCAGTGCTCGCCGACAGGTGGGAAGGGCCCAGTACTTC. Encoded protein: CSARRQVGRAQYF.

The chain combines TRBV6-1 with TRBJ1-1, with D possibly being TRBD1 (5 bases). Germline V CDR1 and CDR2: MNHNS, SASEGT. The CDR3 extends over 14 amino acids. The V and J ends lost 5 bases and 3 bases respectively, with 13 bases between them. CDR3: CASSPVVRDTEAFF. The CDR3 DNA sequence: TGTGCCAGCAGTCCGGTGGTCAGGGACACTGAAGCTTTCTTT.

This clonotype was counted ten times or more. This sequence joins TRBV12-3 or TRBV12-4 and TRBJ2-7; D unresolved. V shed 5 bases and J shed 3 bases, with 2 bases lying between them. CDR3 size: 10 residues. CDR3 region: CASSIYEQYF. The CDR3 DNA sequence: TGTGCCAGCAGTATCTACGAGCAGTACTTC.

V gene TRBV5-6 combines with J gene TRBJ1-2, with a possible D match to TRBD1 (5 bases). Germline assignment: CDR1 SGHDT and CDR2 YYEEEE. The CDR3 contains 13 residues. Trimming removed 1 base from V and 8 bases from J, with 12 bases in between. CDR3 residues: CASSLSQGRGYTF. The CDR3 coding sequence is TGTGCCAGCAGCTTGTCGCAGGGCCGGGGCTACACCTTC.

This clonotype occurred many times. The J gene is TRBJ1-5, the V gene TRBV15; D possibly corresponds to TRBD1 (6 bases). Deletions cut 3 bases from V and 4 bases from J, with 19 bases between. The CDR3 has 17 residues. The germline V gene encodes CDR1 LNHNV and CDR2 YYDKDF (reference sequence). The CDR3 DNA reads TGTGCCACCAGCAGGGGGATTAAACAGGGTCGGAATCAGCCCCAGCATTTT. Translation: CATSRGIKQGRNQPQHF.

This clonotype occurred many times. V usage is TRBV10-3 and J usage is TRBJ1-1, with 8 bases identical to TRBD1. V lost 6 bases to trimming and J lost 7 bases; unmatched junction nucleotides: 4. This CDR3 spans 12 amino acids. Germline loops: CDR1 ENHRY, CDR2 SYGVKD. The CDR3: CAISPTGGEAFF. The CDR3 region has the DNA TGTGCCATCAGCCCCACAGGGGGTGAAGCTTTCTTT.

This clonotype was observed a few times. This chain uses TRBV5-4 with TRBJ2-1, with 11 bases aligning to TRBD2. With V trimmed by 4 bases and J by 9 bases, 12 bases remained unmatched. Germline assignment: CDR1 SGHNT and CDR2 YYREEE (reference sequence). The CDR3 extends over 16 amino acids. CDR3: CASSRGTSGARGEQFF. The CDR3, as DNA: TGTGCCAGCAGCAGAGGGACTAGCGGAGCTCGGGGTGAGCAGTTCTTC.

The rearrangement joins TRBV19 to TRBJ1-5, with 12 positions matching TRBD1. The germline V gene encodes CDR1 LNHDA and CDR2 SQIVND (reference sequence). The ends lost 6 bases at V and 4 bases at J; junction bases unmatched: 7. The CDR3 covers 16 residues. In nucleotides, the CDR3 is TGTGCCAGTAGCCCAGGGACAGGGGGCAGGAATCAGCCCCAGCATTTT. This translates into CASSPGTGGRNQPQHF.

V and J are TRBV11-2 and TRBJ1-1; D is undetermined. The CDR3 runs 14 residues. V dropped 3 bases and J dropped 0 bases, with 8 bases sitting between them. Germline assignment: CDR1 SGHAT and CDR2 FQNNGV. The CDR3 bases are TGTGCCAGCAGCTTTCCCGCCATGAACACTGAAGCTTTCTTT. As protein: CASSFPAMNTEAFF. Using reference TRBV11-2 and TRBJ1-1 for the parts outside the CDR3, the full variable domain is EAGVAQSPRYKIIEKRQSVAFWCNPISGHATLYWYQQILGQGPKLLIQFQNNGVVDDSQLPKDRFSAERLKGVDSTLKIQPAKLEDSAVYLCASSFPAMNTEAFFGQGTRLTVV.

The DNA of the CDR3 is TGTGCCAGCAGCACAACAGGGGGCTCCGAGGAGACCCAGTACTTC. Its protein product is CASSTTGGSEETQYF. The rearrangement joins TRBV7-7 to TRBJ2-5; 9 nucleotides align to TRBD1. The length of the CDR3 is 15 residues. Germline V gene data show CDR1 as SSHAT and CDR2 as FNYEAQ (reference sequence). Germline trimming cut 5 bases from V and 5 bases from J; bases unmatched to any gene: 9.

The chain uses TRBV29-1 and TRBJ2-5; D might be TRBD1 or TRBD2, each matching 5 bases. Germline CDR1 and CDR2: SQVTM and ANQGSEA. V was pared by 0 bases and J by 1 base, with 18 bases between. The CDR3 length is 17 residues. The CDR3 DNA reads TGCAGCGTTGAAGATCCGGGTGTGGGGACCATCCAAGAGACCCAGTACTTC. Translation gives CSVEDPGVGTIQETQYF.

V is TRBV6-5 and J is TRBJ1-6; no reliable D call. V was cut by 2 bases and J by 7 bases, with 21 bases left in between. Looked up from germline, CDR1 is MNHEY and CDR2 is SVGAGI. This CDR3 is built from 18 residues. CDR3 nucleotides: TGTGCCAGCAGTTACAACTACGAGTCAACCGAAAACAATTCACCCCTCCACTTT. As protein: CASSYNYESTENNSPLHF.

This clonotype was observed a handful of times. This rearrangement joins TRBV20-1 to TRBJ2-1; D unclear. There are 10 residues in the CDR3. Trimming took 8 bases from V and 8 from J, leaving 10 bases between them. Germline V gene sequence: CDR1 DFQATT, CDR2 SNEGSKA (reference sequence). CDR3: CSFYQHEQFF. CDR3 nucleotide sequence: TGCAGTTTCTACCAGCATGAGCAGTTCTTC.

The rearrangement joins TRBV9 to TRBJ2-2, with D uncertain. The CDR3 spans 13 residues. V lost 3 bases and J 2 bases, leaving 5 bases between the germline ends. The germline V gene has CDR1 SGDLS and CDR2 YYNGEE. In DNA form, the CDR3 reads TGTGCCAGCAGCGAGACTAACACCGGGGAGCTGTTTTTT. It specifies CASSETNTGELFF.

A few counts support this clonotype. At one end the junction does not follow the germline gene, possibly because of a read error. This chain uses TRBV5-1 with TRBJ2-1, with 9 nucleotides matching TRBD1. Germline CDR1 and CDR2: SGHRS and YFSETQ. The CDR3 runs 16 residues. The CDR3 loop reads CASRLGPGQGGTEQFF. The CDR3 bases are TGCGCCAGCAGATTGGGACCGGGACAGGGAGGTACTGAGCAGTTCTTC.

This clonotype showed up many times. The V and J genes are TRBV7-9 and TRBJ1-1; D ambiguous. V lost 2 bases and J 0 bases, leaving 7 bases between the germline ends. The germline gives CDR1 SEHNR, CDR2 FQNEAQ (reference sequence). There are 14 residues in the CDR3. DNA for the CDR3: TGTGCCAGCAGCTTATACAGCTTGAACACTGAAGCTTTCTTT. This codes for CASSLYSLNTEAFF.

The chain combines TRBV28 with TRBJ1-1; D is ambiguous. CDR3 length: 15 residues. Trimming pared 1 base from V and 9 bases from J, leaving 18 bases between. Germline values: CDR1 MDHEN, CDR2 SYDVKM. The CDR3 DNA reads TGTGCCAGCAGTTTATTGTCGGGTTTGGCAGGAAAAGCTTTCTTT. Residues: CASSLLSGLAGKAFF.

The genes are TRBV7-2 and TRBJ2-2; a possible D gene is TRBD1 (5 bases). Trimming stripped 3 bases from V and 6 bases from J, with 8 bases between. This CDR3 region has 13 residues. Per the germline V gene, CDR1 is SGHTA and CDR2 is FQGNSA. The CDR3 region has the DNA TGTGCCAGCAGCTTCCAGGGTGCCGGGGAGCTGTTTTTT. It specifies CASSFQGAGELFF.

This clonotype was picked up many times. In DNA form, the CDR3 reads TGCAGTGCCCTAGCGGGGGCTTACAATGAGCAGTTCTTC. Protein sequence: CSALAGAYNEQFF. The gene calls are TRBV20-1 and TRBJ2-1; 10 bases line up with TRBD2. Germline values: CDR1 DFQATT, CDR2 SNEGSKA (reference sequence). V was clipped by 6 bases and J by 4 bases; unmatched bases: 3. This CDR3 region has 13 residues.

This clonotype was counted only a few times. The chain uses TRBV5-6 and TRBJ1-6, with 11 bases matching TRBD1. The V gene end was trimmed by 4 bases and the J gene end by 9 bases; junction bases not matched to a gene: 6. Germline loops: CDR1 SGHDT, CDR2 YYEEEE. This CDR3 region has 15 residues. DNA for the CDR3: TGTGCCAGCAGCCCCCGGACAGGGGGCATTTCACCCCTCCACTTT. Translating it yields CASSPRTGGISPLHF.

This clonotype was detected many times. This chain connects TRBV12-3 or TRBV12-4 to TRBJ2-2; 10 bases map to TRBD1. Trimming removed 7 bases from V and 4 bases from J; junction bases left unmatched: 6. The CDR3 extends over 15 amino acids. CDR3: CASTSGTGVTGELFF. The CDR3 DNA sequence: TGTGCCAGCACTTCGGGGACAGGGGTCACCGGGGAGCTGTTTTTT.